This T cell receptor beta chain was sequenced in a study of regulatory T cells in long-lasting Graves disease. Building of the TCR beta libraries involved iRepertoire HTBI primers and Arm-PCR of CDR3 regions. TCRdb recomputed calls from the multiplex PCR reads with MiXCR, one row per CDR3 protein. The sample holds 300,000 or so distinct CDR3 sequences, around 20% seen once. Time point specified: persistent/refractory GD, antithyroid drugs over 5 years with positive TRAb. Researchers made the TCR library from RNA that was extracted from PBMCs. Collection of peripheral blood (about 10 milliliters) was done using EDTA tubes. Germline V gene data show CDR1 as MDHEN and CDR2 as SYDVKM. There are 15 residues in the CDR3. J lost 6 bases, V lost 6 bases, and 13 bases had no gene match. Whole-study results and caveats: There was favoring of TRBV28, TRBJ1-2 and TRBJ2-5 in persistent disease.

This clonotype showed up just a few times. The target antigen is unknown. The source material was peripheral blood mononuclear cells (PBMCs), sampled when the disease was refractory, from a patient treated with antithyroid drugs. The sequence was collected from a female donor with Graves disease. The rearrangement joins TRBV28 to TRBJ1-1; 7 bases map to TRBD1. CDR3 bases: TGTGCCAGCAGCTCCACCGTCAGGGGGGGAGCTGAAGCTTTCTTT. Residues: CASSSTVRGGAEAFF.